The rows below give T cell receptor beta chains drawn from one sample of a study of memory CD4+ T cells and cytomegalovirus serostatus. Profiling relied on immunoSEQ multiplex PCR, and the TCRdb table lists in-frame clones only, not all of them. The repertoire holds approximately 88,000 clones, with 80% as singletons. The sequencing input was memory CD4+ T cells from blood. The receptors originated from an adult in good health and CMV-seropositive. The CDR3 runs from the conserved cysteine through the conserved F or W. The D gene is left open where the match is weak.

D: NA
J: TRBJ1-2
V: TRBV5-1
CDR3: CASSAEGGYGYTF
DNA: TGCGCCAGCAGCGCGGAGGGGGGCTATGGCTACACCTTC

D: NA
J: TRBJ2-7
V: TRBV5-4
CDR3: CASSLDSSLLYEQYF
DNA: TGTGCCAGCAGTCTGGACAGTAGCCTTTTGTACGAGCAGTACTTC

D: NA
J: TRBJ2-3
V: TRBV4-2
CDR3: CASSQEQRDEDTQYF
DNA: TGTGCCAGCAGCCAAGAACAGCGCGATGAAGATACGCAGTATTTT

D: TRBD1
J: TRBJ1-6
V: TRBV6-5
CDR3: CASSKGTVAPLHF
DNA: TGTGCCAGCAGTAAGGGGACAGTAGCACCCCTCCACTTT

D: TRBD1
J: TRBJ2-2
V: TRBV4-1
CDR3: CASSHYRGMDTGELFF
DNA: TGCGCCAGCAGCCACTACAGGGGGATGGACACCGGGGAGCTGTTTTTT

D: NA
J: TRBJ2-5
V: TRBV29-1
CDR3: CSAGRSQQETQYF
DNA: TGCAGCGCTGGACGGAGCCAGCAAGAGACCCAGTACTTC

D: NA
J: TRBJ2-3
V: TRBV5-1
CDR3: CASSLERGTDTQYF
DNA: TGCGCCAGCAGCTTGGAGCGGGGCACAGATACGCAGTATTTT

D: TRBD1
J: TRBJ2-4
V: TRBV28
CDR3: CASSVTGGQNIQYF
DNA: TGTGCCAGCAGTGTGACAGGGGGGCAAAACATTCAGTACTTC

D: TRBD1
J: TRBJ2-1
V: TRBV28
CDR3: CASRLQGVNEQFF
DNA: TGTGCCAGCAGGCTACAGGGGGTCAATGAGCAGTTCTTC

D: NA
J: TRBJ1-3
V: TRBV5-8
CDR3: CASSMTLSSGNTIYF
DNA: TGTGCCAGCAGCATGACCTTGTCCTCTGGAAACACCATATATTTT

D: NA
J: TRBJ1-5
V: TRBV7-2
CDR3: CASSFLAQPQHF
DNA: TGTGCCAGCAGCTTTCTAGCACAGCCCCAGCATTTT

D: NA
J: TRBJ1-5
V: TRBV19
CDR3: CASSIGSYQPQHF
DNA: TGTGCCAGTAGTATAGGCAGTTATCAGCCCCAGCATTTT

D: TRBD1
J: TRBJ2-3
V: TRBV7-6
CDR3: CASSPRQGSTDTQYF
DNA: TGTGCCAGCAGCCCACGACAGGGAAGCACAGATACGCAGTATTTT

D: NA
J: TRBJ2-1
V: TRBV2
CDR3: CASSERDGYYNEQFF
DNA: TGTGCCAGCAGTGAGAGGGACGGATACTACAATGAGCAGTTCTTC

D: TRBD1
J: TRBJ2-7
V: TRBV5-4
CDR3: CASSPGQGGLKYF
DNA: TGTGCCAGCAGCCCCGGACAGGGTGGTCTTAAGTACTTC

D: NA
J: TRBJ2-2
V: TRBV25-1
CDR3: CASSEGNTGELFF
DNA: TGTGCCAGCAGTGAGGGTAACACCGGGGAGCTGTTTTTT

D: NA
J: TRBJ1-2
V: TRBV2
CDR3: CASSGPGPGGYGYTF
DNA: TGTGCCAGCAGTGGCCCGGGCCCGGGAGGCTATGGCTACACCTTC

D: TRBD2
J: TRBJ2-7
V: TRBV5-4
CDR3: CASSPASGSDEQYF
DNA: TGTGCCAGCAGCCCGGCTAGCGGGAGCGACGAGCAGTACTTC

D: TRBD2
J: TRBJ2-3
V: TRBV9
CDR3: CASSVAVGSGGTDTQYF
DNA: TGTGCCAGCAGCGTAGCGGTTGGTAGCGGGGGAACAGATACGCAGTATTTT

D: NA
J: TRBJ2-5
V: TRBV6-1
CDR3: CASSEGLSRGGETQYF
DNA: TGTGCCAGCAGTGAGGGTTTATCAAGGGGCGGGGAGACCCAGTACTTC

D: TRBD2
J: TRBJ2-5
V: TRBV2
CDR3: CASSEVTRAGGTQYF
DNA: TGTGCCAGCAGTGAGGTGACCAGGGCGGGGGGGACCCAGTACTTC

D: TRBD2
J: TRBJ2-1
V: TRBV4-2
CDR3: CASSRIYREDDNEQFF
DNA: TGTGCCAGCAGCCGTATCTACCGGGAGGATGACAATGAGCAGTTCTTC